One and the same sample provided the 7 T cell receptor beta chains below, sequenced in a study of T-cell reconstitution after alpha-beta-depleted transplantation in children. Preparation of the TCRbeta library was carried out with unique molecular identifiers. Each CDR3 protein gets one entry after TCRdb re-called the PCR reads with MiXCR. Here the sample spans hundreds of thousands of distinct CDR3 sequences, approximately 16% being singletons. Sequenced material: PBMCs from the stem cell graft donor, taken from the stem cell graft. The receptors stem from a human donor who donated a stem cell graft to a child with acute lymphoblastic leukemia.

This clonotype was seen a handful of times. J is TRBJ1-1 and V is TRBV12-5, with 9 bases aligning to TRBD1. V lost 0 bases, J lost 0 bases, and 5 bases stayed unmatched. CDR1 and CDR2 from the germline V gene are LGHNT and FRNRAP. The CDR3 is made up of 17 amino acids. As DNA, the CDR3 is TGTGCTAGTGGTTTGGTACAGGGGGCAGGCGTGAACACTGAAGCTTTCTTT. It codes for CASGLVQGAGVNTEAFF.

This clonotype has a handful of counts. The V and J genes are TRBV20-1 and TRBJ1-2; 7 bases fit TRBD1. The V gene end was trimmed by 3 bases and the J gene end by 7 bases; junction bases not matched to a gene: 11. Germline V CDR1 and CDR2: DFQATT, SNEGSKA (reference sequence). The CDR3 length is 14 residues. CDR3 protein: CSASSERAGGGYTF. CDR3 DNA: TGCAGTGCTAGCTCCGAGCGGGCAGGGGGTGGCTACACCTTC.

The chain uses TRBV30 and TRBJ2-5, with D hard to call. The CDR3 totals 13 residues. Trimming took off 0 bases at V and 4 bases at J, with 9 bases between the two ends. CDR1 is GTSNPN and CDR2 is SVGIG in the germline V gene (reference sequence). In nucleotides, the CDR3 is TGTGCCTGGAGTGTGGCATTTGCAGAGACCCAGTACTTC. Encoded protein: CAWSVAFAETQYF.

The chain recombines TRBV10-3 with TRBJ2-1; 13 positions agree with TRBD2. The CDR3 loop spans 15 amino acids. Trimming at V came to 2 bases and at J to 7 bases, leaving 2 bases not matched to a gene. Per germline, CDR1 ENHRY and CDR2 SYGVKD. The CDR3 protein is CAISETSGGGNEQFF. DNA of the CDR3: TGTGCCATCAGTGAGACTAGCGGGGGGGGTAATGAGCAGTTCTTC.

The chain couples TRBV3-1 to TRBJ2-7; TRBD1 matches at 8 bases. The germline V gene has CDR1 LGHDT and CDR2 YNNKEL (reference sequence). The CDR3 extends over 15 amino acids. Unmatched junction bases numbered 6, after V lost 2 bases and J lost 3 bases. CDR3 bases: TGTGCCAGCAGCCAACCGGGGACAGGTGGCTACGAGCAGTACTTC. As protein: CASSQPGTGGYEQYF.

The sample holds a few counts of this clonotype. The chain combines TRBV5-1 with TRBJ2-4, with unresolved D. The V and J ends lost 2 bases and 3 bases respectively, with 6 bases between them. Germline CDR1 and CDR2: SGHRS and YFSETQ. This CDR3 comprises 13 residues. In DNA form, the CDR3 reads TGCGCCAGCAGCTTTGGGGACAAAAACATTCAGTACTTC. It translates to CASSFGDKNIQYF.

The chain links TRBV7-9 to TRBJ1-1; D ambiguous. Trimming shortened V by 0 bases and J by 4 bases, and 12 bases separated the two germline ends. The CDR3 has 15 residues. Germline values: CDR1 SEHNR, CDR2 FQNEAQ (reference sequence). The CDR3 DNA follows: TGTGCCAGCAGCTTAGCGGCCCCGAGCGTCACTGAAGCTTTCTTT. Translation: CASSLAAPSVTEAFF.